The subject of this entry is one TCR beta chain. The antigen is unknown. The germline V gene has CDR1 KGHSH and CDR2 LQKENI. Trimming stripped 10 bases from V and 2 bases from J, with 12 bases between. The CDR3 sequence is 14 residues long. The investigators reverse transcribed all of the isolated RNA, so they sequenced expressed TCRB transcripts. Clones were read by immunoSEQ multiplex PCR, and TCRdb kept only the in-frame ones, dropping some. The sample lists 300,000 to 400,000 clones; roughly a tenth were seen once. These data come from a study of beta chain features in type 1 diabetes. Overall study results and limits: Type 1 diabetes patients had moderately but significantly shorter TCRB CDR3s in all four CD4+ subsets.

The genes are TRBV18 and TRBJ1-6; no clear D gene. This clonotype was obtained from a man younger than 40 with type 1 diabetes. Sequencing was done on a sample of central memory CD4+ T cells from blood. The CDR3 nucleotides read TGTGCCACCACTCCCAGTACCTATAATTCACCCCTCCACTTT. Translated: CATTPSTYNSPLHF.